A selection of T cell receptor beta chains follows, all from one sample in a study of OX40 agonist ivuxolimab in advanced cancers. Profiled with immunoSEQ multiplex PCR; TCRdb holds only in-frame clones, not every one. The sample records 77,000 or so clones, roughly 90% being singletons. The sample consisted of CD4+ or CD8+ T cells sorted from blood, taken in a trial of the OX40 agonist ivuxolimab. The receptors here all came from an adult with an advanced solid tumor such as melanoma, head and neck, liver or kidney cancer. The CDR3 runs from the conserved cysteine through the conserved F or W. Fields, in order: clone size, D gene, V gene, J gene, CDR3 DNA, CDR3 protein. D genes are given only for firm matches. Clone size is shown for a subset of rows, as once, few, many or a class of expanded clone.

>few|-|TRBV5-1|TRBJ2-1
TGCGCCAGCAGCTACACCGGGACTTTCAACAATGAGCAGTTCTTC
CASSYTGTFNNEQFF
>-|-|TRBV28|TRBJ1-5
TGTGCCAGCGGGGGGGGTTTTCGTGGGAATCAGCCCCAGCATTTT
CASGGGFRGNQPQHF
>-|TRBD1|TRBV2|TRBJ1-1
TGTGCCAGCGTAACAGGGGGTACTGAAGCTTTCTTT
CASVTGGTEAFF
>-|-|TRBV14|TRBJ2-2
TGTGCCAGCAGCCAAGAATGGTTCACCGGGGAGCTGTTTTTT
CASSQEWFTGELFF
>-|-|TRBV5-1|TRBJ2-3
TGCGCCAGCAGGGACACAGATACGCAGTATTTT
CASRDTDTQYF
>-|TRBD1|TRBV5-4|TRBJ1-1
TGTGCCAGCAGCACCAACAGGGGATCGGTGAACACTGAAGCTTTCTTT
CASSTNRGSVNTEAFF
>-|-|TRBV19|TRBJ1-5
TGTGCCAGTAGTAGGGGGATGGATCAGCCCCAGCATTTT
CASSRGMDQPQHF
>-|-|TRBV29-1|TRBJ2-5
TGCAGCGTTGAAAGCTGGGTCGGCGAGACCCAGTACTTC
CSVESWVGETQYF
>-|-|TRBV19|TRBJ1-2
TGTGCCAGTAGTATGGTGTCAGACGAATATGGCTACACCTTC
CASSMVSDEYGYTF
>-|TRBD1|TRBV13|TRBJ2-2
TGTGCCAGCAGCGATCGGACAGGGGGCGTACACGGGGAGCTGTTTTTT
CASSDRTGGVHGELFF
>-|-|TRBV5-1|TRBJ2-3
TGCGCCAGCAGGTCGGCGGGCCAAGTCACAGATACGCAGTATTTT
CASRSAGQVTDTQYF
>-|TRBD1|TRBV28|TRBJ1-4
TGTGCCAGCAGTTCCGGGACAGTTGAAAAACTGTTTTTT
CASSSGTVEKLFF
>-|TRBD1|TRBV18|TRBJ1-2
TGTGCCAGCTCGGACCGGGACAGACCTAACTATGGCTACACCTTC
CASSDRDRPNYGYTF
>-|-|TRBV10-2|TRBJ2-3
TGCGCCAGCAGTGGAGGAGGGCAGGGCTATGATACGCAGTATTTT
CASSGGGQGYDTQYF
>-|-|TRBV6-5|TRBJ1-5
TGTGCCAGCAGTGCCGGACAGAGCAATCAGCCCCAGCATTTT
CASSAGQSNQPQHF
>-|-|TRBV19|TRBJ2-7
TGTGCCAGTAGCCCCCGTGGCGGGGAGCAGTACTTC
CASSPRGGEQYF
>-|TRBD1|TRBV6-1|TRBJ1-1
TGTGCCAGCACGTTAGACAGGGGCGCCACTGAAGCTTTCTTT
CASTLDRGATEAFF
>-|-|TRBV5-8|TRBJ1-4
TGTGCCAGCAGCTACGGCAGGGGAGGGGGAAAACTGTTTTTT
CASSYGRGGGKLFF
>-|TRBD1|TRBV30|TRBJ2-3
TGTGCCTGGAGCAGGGACAGGGGAACAGATACGCAGTATTTT
CAWSRDRGTDTQYF
>once|TRBD1|TRBV25-1|TRBJ2-7
TGTGCCGGACGTACAGGGGGGAGCGAGCAGTACTTC
CAGRTGGSEQYF
>-|-|TRBV7-3|TRBJ2-5
TGTGCCAGCAGCCGGGCCCCCCAAGAGACCCAGTACTTC
CASSRAPQETQYF
>-|-|TRBV29-1|TRBJ1-2
TGCAGCGTTGTATCCACGCAAGGACCCTATGGCTACACCTTC
CSVVSTQGPYGYTF
>-|TRBD1|TRBV28|TRBJ1-5
TGTGCCAGCAGTACTACTGGACAGGGATATCAGCCCCAGCATTTT
CASSTTGQGYQPQHF
>-|TRBD1|TRBV5-6|TRBJ1-1
TGTGCCAGCAGCACTATTCCGGGACAGGTGAACACTGAAGCTTTCTTT
CASSTIPGQVNTEAFF
>-|-|TRBV4-1|TRBJ1-1
TGCGCCAGCAGCCAAGACGGCCTGAGGGCTTTCTTT
CASSQDGLRAFF
>once|-|TRBV19|TRBJ2-3
TGTGCCAGTAGTGGCGGGGATAGCACAGATACGCAGTATTTT
CASSGGDSTDTQYF
>-|-|TRBV6-1|TRBJ1-5
TGTGCCAGCAGGACGGGGGGGGGACGACAGCCCCAGCATTTT
CASRTGGGRQPQHF